Below, 17 T cell receptor beta chains from the same sample are listed, as sequenced in a study of blood T cell repertoires in COVID-19. Clones were sequenced by immunoSEQ multiplex PCR, and TCRdb holds only the in-frame ones, with some missing. The sample includes 250,000 to 300,000 clones, 85% to 90% of them seen just once. The sequenced sample was peripheral blood. Receptors originate from a woman aged 25 to 39 with COVID-19, enrolled during active disease.

Concerning this clone: Other nucleotide sequences from this sample produce the same CDR3. V and J are TRBV7-8 and TRBJ2-7; 8 nucleotides agree with TRBD1. The CDR3 has 16 residues. J gave up 1 base and V 0 bases, and 5 bases lay outside the gene matches. Germline CDR1 SGHVS, CDR2 FQNEAQ. The CDR3: CASSLAGQGGSYEQYF. The CDR3 DNA follows: TGTGCCAGCAGCTTAGCCGGACAGGGTGGGTCCTACGAGCAGTACTTC.

The chain couples TRBV12-3 or TRBV12-4 to TRBJ1-2, with D tentatively TRBD1 (5 bases). The CDR3 spans 13 residues. With 2 bases removed from V and 3 bases from J, the gap between germline ends came to 7 bases. CDR3 nucleotides: TGTGCCAGCAGTTTATCCAGGGACTATGGCTACACCTTC. It encodes CASSLSRDYGYTF.

The V and J genes are TRBV4-1 and TRBJ1-5; 10 nucleotides line up with TRBD1. Unmatched junction bases numbered 3, after V lost 4 bases and J lost 6 bases. Germline assignment: CDR1 MGHRA and CDR2 YSYEKL. This CDR3 comprises 14 residues. The DNA of the CDR3 is TGCGCCAGCAGCCGACAGGGGGCTGGTCAGCCCCAGCATTTT. Its protein product is CASSRQGAGQPQHF.

This clone was observed a handful of times. This chain connects TRBV19 to TRBJ1-2, with D unresolved. V was cut by 9 bases and J by 4 bases, with 15 bases left in between. Looked up from germline, CDR1 is LNHDA and CDR2 is SQIVND (reference sequence). There are 13 residues in the CDR3. The CDR3 here is CASRGAPTYGYTF. The CDR3 DNA sequence: TGTGCCAGCCGGGGAGCCCCGACCTATGGCTACACCTTC.

The gene calls are TRBV14 and TRBJ2-5, with D possibly matching TRBD1 (5 bases). The CDR3 loop spans 13 amino acids. Germline CDR1 is SGHDN and CDR2 is FVKESK. The V and J ends lost 4 bases and 5 bases respectively, with 11 bases between them. The CDR3 loop reads CASSLGLRETQYF. The CDR3 region has the DNA TGTGCCAGCAGCCTGGGGCTCAGGGAGACCCAGTACTTC.

The gene calls are TRBV27 and TRBJ2-7; possibly TRBD2 for D (6 bases). V lost 5 bases and J 2 bases, leaving 13 bases between the germline ends. This CDR3 has 14 amino acids. Germline assignment: CDR1 MNHEY and CDR2 SMNVEV (reference sequence). CDR3 nucleotide sequence: TGTGCCAGCAGTAAGGACGGGGGAACCTACGAGCAGTACTTC. It codes for CASSKDGGTYEQYF.

This clone was seen a single time. The chain carries TRBV19 and TRBJ1-5; TRBD1 agrees at 8 bases. This CDR3 contains 16 residues. The germline gives CDR1 LNHDA, CDR2 SQIVND (reference sequence). J lost 4 bases, V lost 3 bases, and 8 bases had no gene match. This chain's CDR3 is CASSIRSGQGNQPQHF. The CDR3, as DNA: TGTGCCAGTAGTATCCGGTCAGGACAGGGAAATCAGCCCCAGCATTTT.

This chain joins TRBV28 and TRBJ1-2; tentative D call: TRBD1 (6 bases). The CDR3 is 14 residues long. Trimming removed 0 bases from V and 5 bases from J, with 10 bases in between. Looked up from germline, CDR1 is MDHEN and CDR2 is SYDVKM. CDR3: CASSLWPGAYGYTF. CDR3 DNA: TGTGCCAGCAGTTTATGGCCAGGGGCGTATGGCTACACCTTC.

The chain links TRBV25-1 to TRBJ1-5, with no clear D. The germline CDR1 and CDR2 sequences are MGHDK and SYGVNS. Deletions cut 1 base from V and 1 base from J, with 5 bases between. There are 14 residues in the CDR3. The CDR3 sequence: CASSEWASNQPQHF. The CDR3 DNA sequence: TGTGCCAGCAGTGAATGGGCCAGCAATCAGCCCCAGCATTTT.

This chain connects TRBV25-1 to TRBJ2-7, with 10 bases lining up with TRBD1. V shed 4 bases and J 3 bases; nucleotides not matched to a gene: 12. Germline V gene data show CDR1 as MGHDK and CDR2 as SYGVNS. The CDR3 length is 17 residues. The CDR3 DNA is TGTGCCAGCAGTGGAGGGACAGGGGATATTACGGACTACGAGCAGTACTTC. Residues: CASSGGTGDITDYEQYF.

The chain employs TRBV7-9 and TRBJ2-5; D might be TRBD2 (6 bases). The germline V gene encodes CDR1 SEHNR and CDR2 FQNEAQ (reference sequence). The CDR3 covers 13 residues. Deletions cut 1 base from V and 5 bases from J, with 8 bases between. The CDR3 here is CASSLVGGETQYF. For the CDR3, the DNA is TGTGCCAGCAGCTTAGTGGGGGGTGAGACCCAGTACTTC.

The gene calls are TRBV7-9 and TRBJ1-2; TRBD1 is a possible D gene (6 bases). This CDR3 spans 13 amino acids. The germline V gene encodes CDR1 SEHNR and CDR2 FQNEAQ (reference sequence). V was pared by 1 base and J by 6 bases, with 9 bases between. CDR3 amino acids: CASSLGWTDGYTF. CDR3 bases: TGTGCCAGCAGCTTAGGCTGGACAGATGGCTACACCTTC.

The chain carries TRBV27 and TRBJ2-3; D is ambiguous. The CDR3 length is 15 residues. Germline CDR1 and CDR2: MNHEY and SMNVEV (reference sequence). V was shortened by 3 bases and J by 0 bases, with 10 bases between the two germline ends. CDR3: CASSFTHPSTDTQYF. The CDR3 DNA reads TGTGCCAGCAGTTTCACTCACCCAAGCACAGATACGCAGTATTTT.

This clone has just one count. The chain combines TRBV6-6 with TRBJ1-2; a possible D gene is TRBD1 (6 bases). The germline V gene has CDR1 MNHNY and CDR2 SVGAGI (reference sequence). The V gene lost 1 base and the J gene lost 6 bases, with 12 bases spanning the gap. The CDR3 contains 14 residues. The CDR3 sequence: CASSYYGGSDGYTF. The CDR3 nucleotides are TGTGCCAGCAGTTACTATGGGGGCTCGGATGGCTACACCTTC.

The J gene is TRBJ2-5, the V gene TRBV5-5; D might be TRBD2 (5 bases). CDR3 length: 16 amino acids. Germline V gene data show CDR1 as SGHKS and CDR2 as YYEKEE (reference sequence). Trimming took off 0 bases at V and 3 bases at J, with 15 bases between the two ends. In DNA form, the CDR3 reads TGTGCCAGCAGCTTGGTCAGACGCGGGCCAAAAGAGACCCAGTACTTC. Residues: CASSLVRRGPKETQYF.

The chain employs TRBV19 and TRBJ1-6, with a weak D call TRBD1 (5 bases). CDR1 LNHDA and CDR2 SQIVND come from the germline V gene (reference sequence). The CDR3 totals 14 residues. The V end was cut by 5 bases, the J end by 6 bases, with 11 bases between. For the CDR3, the DNA is TGTGCCAGTAGTTGGGGGGTAGTTAATTCACCCCTCCACTTT. Encoded protein: CASSWGVVNSPLHF.

The chain combines TRBV5-1 with TRBJ2-5; 11 bases are shared with TRBD2. The CDR3 loop spans 14 amino acids. V shed 4 bases, J shed 5 bases, and the junction held 4 bases outside the gene matches. Germline V gives CDR1 SGHRS, CDR2 YFSETQ. CDR3 protein: CASSLAGGGETQYF. CDR3 nucleotides: TGCGCCAGCAGCCTAGCGGGGGGCGGCGAGACCCAGTACTTC.